The TCR beta chain described here comes from a study of shared clonotypes between healthy human individuals. Data came from immunoSEQ multiplex PCR; TCRdb stores just in-frame clones and leaves some out. The table lists 2 million to 2.5 million clones, roughly 90% of them singletons, with 0.37% in the top ten. Nashville, Tennessee was home to all donors, who were Caucasian adults. A split of CD4+ cells into CD45RA+ naive and CD45RA-negative memory subsets was performed. Study-level results: Shared across a few donors were roughly 5% of the naive CD4 clonotypes. Researchers sampled blood only, noting tissue repertoires likely differ.

With 2 bases removed from V and 4 bases from J, the gap between germline ends came to 16 bases. CDR1 is SGHDT, CDR2 YYEEEE, per germline. This CDR3 has 15 residues. As concerns this clone: Antigen specificity is unknown.

This rearrangement joins TRBV5-6 to TRBJ2-7, with D uncertain. The sequence was collected from a man between 18 and 29 years old in good health. Some clones in this sample may be carry-over from other donors' samples. The source material was naive CD4+ T cells from PBMCs. Subset meaning: CD45RA+ positively selected. The CDR3 nucleotides read TGTGCCAGCAGCTTACGAAAGATCGCTACTTACGAGCAGTACTTC. Protein product: CASSLRKIATYEQYF. The whole variable domain, remainder taken from reference TRBV5-6 and TRBJ2-7, is DAGVTQSPTHLIKTRGQQVTLRCSPKSGHDTVSWYQQALGQGPQFIFQYYEEEERQRGNFPDRFSGHQFPNYSSELNVNALLLGDSALYLCASSLRKIATYEQYFGPGTRLTVT.